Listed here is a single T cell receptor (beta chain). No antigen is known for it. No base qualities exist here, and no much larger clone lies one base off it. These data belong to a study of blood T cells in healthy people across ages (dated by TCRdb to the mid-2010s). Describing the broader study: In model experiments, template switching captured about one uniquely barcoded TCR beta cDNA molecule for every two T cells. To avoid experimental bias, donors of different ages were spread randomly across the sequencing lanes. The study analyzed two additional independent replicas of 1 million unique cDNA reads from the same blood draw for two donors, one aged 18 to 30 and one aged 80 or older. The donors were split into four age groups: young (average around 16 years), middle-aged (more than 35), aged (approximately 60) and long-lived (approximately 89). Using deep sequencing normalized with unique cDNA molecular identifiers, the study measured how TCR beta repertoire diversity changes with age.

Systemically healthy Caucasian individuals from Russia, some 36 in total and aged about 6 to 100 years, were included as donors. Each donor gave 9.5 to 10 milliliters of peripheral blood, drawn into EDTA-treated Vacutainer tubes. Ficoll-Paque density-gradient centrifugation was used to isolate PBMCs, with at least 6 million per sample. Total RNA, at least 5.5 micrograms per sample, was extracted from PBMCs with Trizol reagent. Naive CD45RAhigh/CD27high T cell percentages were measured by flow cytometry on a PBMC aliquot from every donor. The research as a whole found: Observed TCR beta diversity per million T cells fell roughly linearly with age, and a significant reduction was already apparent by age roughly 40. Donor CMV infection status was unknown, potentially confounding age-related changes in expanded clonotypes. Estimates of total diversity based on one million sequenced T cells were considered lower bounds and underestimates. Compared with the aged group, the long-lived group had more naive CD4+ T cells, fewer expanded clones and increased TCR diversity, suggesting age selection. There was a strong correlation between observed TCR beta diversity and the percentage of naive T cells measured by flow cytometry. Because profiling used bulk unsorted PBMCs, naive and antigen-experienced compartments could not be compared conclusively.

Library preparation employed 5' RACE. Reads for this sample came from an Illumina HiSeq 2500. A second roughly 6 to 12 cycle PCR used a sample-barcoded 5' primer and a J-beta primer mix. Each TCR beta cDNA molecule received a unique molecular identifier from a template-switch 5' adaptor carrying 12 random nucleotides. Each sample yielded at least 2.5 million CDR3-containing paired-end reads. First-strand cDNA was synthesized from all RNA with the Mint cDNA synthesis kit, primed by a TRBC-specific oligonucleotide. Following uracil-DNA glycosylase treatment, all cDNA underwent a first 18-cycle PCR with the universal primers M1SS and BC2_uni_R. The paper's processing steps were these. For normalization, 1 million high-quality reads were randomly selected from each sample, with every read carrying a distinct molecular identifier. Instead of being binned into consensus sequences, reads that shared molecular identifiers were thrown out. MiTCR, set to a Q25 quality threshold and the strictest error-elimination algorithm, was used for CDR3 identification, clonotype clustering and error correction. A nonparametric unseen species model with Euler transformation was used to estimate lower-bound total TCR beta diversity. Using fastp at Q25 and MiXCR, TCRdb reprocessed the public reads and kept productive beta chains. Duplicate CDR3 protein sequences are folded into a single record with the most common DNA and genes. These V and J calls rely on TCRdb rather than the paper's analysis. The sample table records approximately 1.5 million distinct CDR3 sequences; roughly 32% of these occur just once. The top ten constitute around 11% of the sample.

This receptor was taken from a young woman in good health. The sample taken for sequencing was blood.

The nucleotide sequence reads as follows: TGCAGTGCTAGAGATAGGGGGGGAGATAATTCACCCCTCCACTTT. This translates into CSARDRGGDNSPLHF. The chain is made from TRBV20-1 and TRBJ1-6; the D gene is perhaps TRBD1, on 6 matching bases. Reading the germline V gene (reference sequence) gives CDR1 DFQATT and CDR2 SNEGSKA. V was cut back by 0 bases and J by 5 bases, leaving a gap of 11 bases between them. The CDR3 spans 15 residues, from the cysteine through the phenylalanine. Only the CDR3 DNA is retained, 45 bases long and in frame from the first base.